This T cell receptor beta chain was obtained from a study of blood T cell repertoires in COVID-19. Trimming shortened V by 5 bases and J by 4 bases, and 16 bases separated the two germline ends. The CDR3 consists of 15 residues. The germline V gene encodes CDR1 MRHNA and CDR2 SNTAGT. TCRdb keeps only in-frame clones here, not all; method: immunoSEQ multiplex PCR. The sample has about 320,000 clones; over 75% are singletons. Sequenced sample: PBMCs or T cells enriched from blood (not recorded which). The rearrangement joins TRBV6-4 to TRBJ2-3, with no clear D. This sequence originates from a man aged 25-40 years who had recovered from COVID-19. CDR3 loop: CASSLELGLADTQYF. The CDR3 DNA follows: TGTGCCAGCAGTCTCGAACTGGGCTTGGCAGATACGCAGTATTTT.